The TCR beta chain under discussion was sequenced for a study of beta chain features in type 1 diabetes. General study findings and limits: Type 1 diabetes patients showed fewer insertions and more deletions at VDJ junctions. Shortening that was moderate but significant affected the TCRB CDR3s of Type 1 diabetes patients in all four CD4+ subsets. Because the template was cDNA, high-expressing cells might be over-represented.

Germline lookup yields CDR1 GTSNPN and CDR2 SVGIG (reference sequence). The length of the CDR3 is 12 residues. With 2 bases clipped from V and 7 bases from J, the junction kept 3 bases outside the gene matches. A word on this clone: Antigen specificity is unknown.

Expressed TCRB transcripts were sequenced, since all the RNA that had been isolated was reverse transcribed. Sequencing of naive, central memory and regulatory T cell samples gave an average of about 3.57 million reads. Using immunoSEQ multiplex PCR, the repertoire was profiled, and TCRdb retains in-frame clones only, with some absent. The sample has around 690,000 clones, around 12% seen once. The sequence came from a man aged 25 to 40 with type 1 diabetes. The rearrangement links TRBV30 to TRBJ1-2; 8 bases align to TRBD1. Sample: naive CD4+ T cells from blood. The CDR3 region is CAWSQTGAGYTF. The CDR3 DNA sequence: TGTGCCTGGAGTCAGACAGGGGCTGGCTACACCTTC.